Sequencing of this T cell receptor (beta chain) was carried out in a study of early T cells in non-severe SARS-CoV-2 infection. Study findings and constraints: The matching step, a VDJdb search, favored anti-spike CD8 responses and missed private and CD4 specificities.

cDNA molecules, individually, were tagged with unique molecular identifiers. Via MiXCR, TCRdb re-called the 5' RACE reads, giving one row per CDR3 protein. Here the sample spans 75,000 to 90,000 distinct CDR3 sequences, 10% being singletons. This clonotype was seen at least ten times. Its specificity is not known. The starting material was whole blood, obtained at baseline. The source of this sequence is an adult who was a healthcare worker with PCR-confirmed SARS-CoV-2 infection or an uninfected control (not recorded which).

CDR3 in amino acids: CASSQVVATGELFF. In DNA, the CDR3 is TGTGCCAGCAGCCAAGTTGTGGCTACCGGGGAGCTGTTTTTT. The chain recombines TRBV14 with TRBJ2-2; D unclear. V was shortened by 1 base and J by 5 bases, with 8 bases between the two germline ends. The V gene's germline CDR1 is SGHDN and CDR2 FVKESK. This CDR3 comprises 14 residues.